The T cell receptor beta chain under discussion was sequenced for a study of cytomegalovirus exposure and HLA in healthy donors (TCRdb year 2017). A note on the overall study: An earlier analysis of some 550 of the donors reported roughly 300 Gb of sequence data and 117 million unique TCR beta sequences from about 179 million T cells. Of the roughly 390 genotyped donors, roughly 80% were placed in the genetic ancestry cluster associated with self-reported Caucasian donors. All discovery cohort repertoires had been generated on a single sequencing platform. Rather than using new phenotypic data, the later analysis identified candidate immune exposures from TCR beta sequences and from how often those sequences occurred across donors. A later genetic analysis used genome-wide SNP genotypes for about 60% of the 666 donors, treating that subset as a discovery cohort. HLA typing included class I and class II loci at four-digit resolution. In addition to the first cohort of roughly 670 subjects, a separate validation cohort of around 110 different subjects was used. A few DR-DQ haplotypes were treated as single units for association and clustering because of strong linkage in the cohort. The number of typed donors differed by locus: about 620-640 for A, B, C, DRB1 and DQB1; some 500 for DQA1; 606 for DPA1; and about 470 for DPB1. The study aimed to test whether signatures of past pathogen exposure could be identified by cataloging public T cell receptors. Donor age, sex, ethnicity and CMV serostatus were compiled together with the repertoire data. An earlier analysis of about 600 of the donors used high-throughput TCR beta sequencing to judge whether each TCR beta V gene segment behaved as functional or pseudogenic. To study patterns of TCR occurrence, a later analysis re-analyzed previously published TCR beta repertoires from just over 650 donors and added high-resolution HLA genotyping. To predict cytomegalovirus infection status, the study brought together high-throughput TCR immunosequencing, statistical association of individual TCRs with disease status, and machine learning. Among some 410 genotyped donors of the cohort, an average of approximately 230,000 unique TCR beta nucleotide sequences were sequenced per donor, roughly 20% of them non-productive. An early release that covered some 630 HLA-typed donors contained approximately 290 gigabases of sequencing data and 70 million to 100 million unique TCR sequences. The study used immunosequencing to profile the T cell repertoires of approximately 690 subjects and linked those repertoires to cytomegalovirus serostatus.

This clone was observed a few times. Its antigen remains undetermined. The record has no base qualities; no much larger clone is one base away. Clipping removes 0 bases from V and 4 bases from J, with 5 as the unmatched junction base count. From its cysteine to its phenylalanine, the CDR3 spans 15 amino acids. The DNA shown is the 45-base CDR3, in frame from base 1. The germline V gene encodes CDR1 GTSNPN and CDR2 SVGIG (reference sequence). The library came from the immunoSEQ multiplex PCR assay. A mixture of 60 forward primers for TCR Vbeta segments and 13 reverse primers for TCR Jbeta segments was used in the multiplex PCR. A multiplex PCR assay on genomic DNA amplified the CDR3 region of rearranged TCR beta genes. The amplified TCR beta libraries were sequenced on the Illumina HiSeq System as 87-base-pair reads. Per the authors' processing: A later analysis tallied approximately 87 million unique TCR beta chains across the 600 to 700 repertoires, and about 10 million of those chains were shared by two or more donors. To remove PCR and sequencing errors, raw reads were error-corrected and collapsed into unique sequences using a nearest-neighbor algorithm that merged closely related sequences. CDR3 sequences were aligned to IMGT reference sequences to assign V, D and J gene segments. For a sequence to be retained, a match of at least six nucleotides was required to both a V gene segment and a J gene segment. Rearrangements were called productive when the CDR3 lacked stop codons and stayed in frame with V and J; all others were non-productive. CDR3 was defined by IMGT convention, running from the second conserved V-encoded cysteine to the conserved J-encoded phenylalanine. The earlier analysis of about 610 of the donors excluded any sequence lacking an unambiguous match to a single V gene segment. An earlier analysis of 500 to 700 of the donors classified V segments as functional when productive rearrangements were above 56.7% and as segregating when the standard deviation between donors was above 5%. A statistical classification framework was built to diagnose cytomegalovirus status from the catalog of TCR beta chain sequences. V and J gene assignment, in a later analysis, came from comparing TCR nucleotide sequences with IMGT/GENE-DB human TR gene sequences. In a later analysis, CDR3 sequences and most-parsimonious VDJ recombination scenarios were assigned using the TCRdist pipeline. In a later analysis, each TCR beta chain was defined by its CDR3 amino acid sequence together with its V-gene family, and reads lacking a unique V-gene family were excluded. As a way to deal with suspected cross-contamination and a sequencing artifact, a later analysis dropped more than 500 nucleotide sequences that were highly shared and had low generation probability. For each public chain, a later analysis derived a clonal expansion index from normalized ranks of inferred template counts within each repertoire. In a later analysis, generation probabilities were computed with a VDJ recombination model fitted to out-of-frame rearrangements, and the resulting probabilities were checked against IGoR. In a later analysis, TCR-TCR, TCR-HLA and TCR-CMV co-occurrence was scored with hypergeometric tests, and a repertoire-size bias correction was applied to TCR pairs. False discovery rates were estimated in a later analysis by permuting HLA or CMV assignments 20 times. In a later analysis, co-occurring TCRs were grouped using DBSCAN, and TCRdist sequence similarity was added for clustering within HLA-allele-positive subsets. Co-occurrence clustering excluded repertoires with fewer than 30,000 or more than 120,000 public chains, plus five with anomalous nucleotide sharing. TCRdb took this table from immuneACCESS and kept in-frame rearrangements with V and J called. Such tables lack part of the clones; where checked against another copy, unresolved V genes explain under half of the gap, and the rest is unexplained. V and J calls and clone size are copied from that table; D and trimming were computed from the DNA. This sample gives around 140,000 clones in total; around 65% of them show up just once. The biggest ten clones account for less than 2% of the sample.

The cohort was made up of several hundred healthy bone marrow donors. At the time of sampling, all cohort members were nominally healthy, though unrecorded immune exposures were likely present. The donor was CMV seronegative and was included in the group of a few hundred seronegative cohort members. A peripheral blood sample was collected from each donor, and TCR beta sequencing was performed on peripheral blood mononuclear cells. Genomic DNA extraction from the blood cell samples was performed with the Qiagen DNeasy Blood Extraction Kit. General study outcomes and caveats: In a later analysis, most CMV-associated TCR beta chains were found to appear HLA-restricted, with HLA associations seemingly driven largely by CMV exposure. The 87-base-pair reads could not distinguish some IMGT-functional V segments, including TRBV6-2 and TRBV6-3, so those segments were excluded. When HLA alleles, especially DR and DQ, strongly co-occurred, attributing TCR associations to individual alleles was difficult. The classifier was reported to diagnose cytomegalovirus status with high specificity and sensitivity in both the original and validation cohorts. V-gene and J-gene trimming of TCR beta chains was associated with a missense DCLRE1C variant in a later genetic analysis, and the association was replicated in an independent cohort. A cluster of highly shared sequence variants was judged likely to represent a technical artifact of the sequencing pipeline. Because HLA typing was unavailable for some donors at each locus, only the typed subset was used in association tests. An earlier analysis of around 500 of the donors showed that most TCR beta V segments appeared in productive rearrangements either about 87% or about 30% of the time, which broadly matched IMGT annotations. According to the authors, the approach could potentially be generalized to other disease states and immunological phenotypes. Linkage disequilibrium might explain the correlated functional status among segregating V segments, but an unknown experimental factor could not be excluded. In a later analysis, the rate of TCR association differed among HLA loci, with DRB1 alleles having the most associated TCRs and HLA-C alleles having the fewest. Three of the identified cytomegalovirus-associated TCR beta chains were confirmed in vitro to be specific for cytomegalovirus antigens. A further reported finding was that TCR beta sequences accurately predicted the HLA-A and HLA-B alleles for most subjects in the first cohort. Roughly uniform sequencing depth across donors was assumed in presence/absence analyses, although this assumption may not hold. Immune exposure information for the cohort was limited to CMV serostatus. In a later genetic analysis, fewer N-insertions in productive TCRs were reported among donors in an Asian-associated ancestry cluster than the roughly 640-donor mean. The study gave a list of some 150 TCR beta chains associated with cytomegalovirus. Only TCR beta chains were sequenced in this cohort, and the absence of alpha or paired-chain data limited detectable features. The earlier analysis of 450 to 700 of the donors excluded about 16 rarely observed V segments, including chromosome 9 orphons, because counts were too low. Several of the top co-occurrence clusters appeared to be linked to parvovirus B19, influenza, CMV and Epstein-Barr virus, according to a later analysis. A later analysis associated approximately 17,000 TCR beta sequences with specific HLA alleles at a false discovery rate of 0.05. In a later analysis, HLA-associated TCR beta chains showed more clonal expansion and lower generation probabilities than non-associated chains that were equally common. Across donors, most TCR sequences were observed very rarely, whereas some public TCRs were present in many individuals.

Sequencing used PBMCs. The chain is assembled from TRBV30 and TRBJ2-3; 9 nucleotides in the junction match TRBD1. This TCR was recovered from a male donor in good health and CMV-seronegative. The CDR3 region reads CAWSVAGQGADTQYF. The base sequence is TGTGCCTGGAGTGTAGCGGGACAGGGTGCAGATACGCAGTATTTT. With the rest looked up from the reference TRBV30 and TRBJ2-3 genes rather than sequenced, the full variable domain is SQTIHQWPATLVQPVGSPLSLECTVEGTSNPNLYWYRQAAGRGLQLLFYSVGIGQISSEVPQNLSASRPQDRQFILSSKKLLLSDSGFYLCAWSVAGQGADTQYFGPGTRLTVL.